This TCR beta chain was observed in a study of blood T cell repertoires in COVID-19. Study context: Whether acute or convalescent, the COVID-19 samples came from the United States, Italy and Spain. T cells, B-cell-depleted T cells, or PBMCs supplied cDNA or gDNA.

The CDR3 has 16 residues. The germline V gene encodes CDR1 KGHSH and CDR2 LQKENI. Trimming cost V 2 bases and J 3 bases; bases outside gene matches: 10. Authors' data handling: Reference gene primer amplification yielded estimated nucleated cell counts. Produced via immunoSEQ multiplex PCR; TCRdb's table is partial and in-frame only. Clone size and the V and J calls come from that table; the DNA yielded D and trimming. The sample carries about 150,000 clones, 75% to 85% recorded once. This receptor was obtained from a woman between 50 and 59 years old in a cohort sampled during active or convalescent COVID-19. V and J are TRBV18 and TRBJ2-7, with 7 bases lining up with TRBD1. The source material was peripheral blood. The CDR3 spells CASSPSVTGINYEQYF. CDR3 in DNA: TGTGCCAGCTCACCATCCGTGACAGGGATCAACTACGAGCAGTACTTC.